This T cell receptor beta chain was captured by sequencing in a study of OX40 agonist ivuxolimab in advanced cancers. Overall study: Cancers in dose escalation were hepatocellular, melanoma, renal cell and head and neck. Study results and limitations: Antigens targeted by the expanded peripheral T cells were not determined.

The table came from immunoSEQ multiplex PCR; TCRdb's copy has only in-frame clones and leaves some out. The table has 30,000 or so clones, roughly 89% seen once. Cycle 7 day 1, cycle 4 day 1, and baseline were the timepoints at which blood was sampled. Of note for this clone: Its antigen is unidentified.

CDR3 length: 14 amino acids. Trimming removed 4 bases at V and 1 base at J, with 10 bases between. The germline gives CDR1 LNHDA, CDR2 SQIVND (reference sequence). The receptor comes from an adult with an advanced solid tumor such as melanoma, head and neck, liver or kidney cancer. The chain links TRBV19 to TRBJ2-5, with D possibly matching TRBD1 (5 bases). The sequencing used CD4+ or CD8+ T cells sorted from blood, collected in a trial of the OX40 agonist ivuxolimab. The CDR3, as DNA: TGTGCCAGTAGTACTGGGGCCCTCCAAGAGACCCAGTACTTC. Amino acids: CASSTGALQETQYF.